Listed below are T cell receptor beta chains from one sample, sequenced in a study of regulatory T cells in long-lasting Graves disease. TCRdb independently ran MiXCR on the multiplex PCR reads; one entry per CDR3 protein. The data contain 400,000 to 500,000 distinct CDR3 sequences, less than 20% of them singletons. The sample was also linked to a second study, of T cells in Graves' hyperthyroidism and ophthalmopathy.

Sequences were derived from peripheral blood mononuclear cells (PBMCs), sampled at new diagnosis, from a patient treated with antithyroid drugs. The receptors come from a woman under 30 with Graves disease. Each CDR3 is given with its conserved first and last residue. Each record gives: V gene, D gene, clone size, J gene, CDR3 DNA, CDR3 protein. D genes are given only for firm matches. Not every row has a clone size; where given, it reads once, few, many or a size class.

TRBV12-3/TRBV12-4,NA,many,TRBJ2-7,TGTGCCAGCAGCCCTAGGCGCTACGAGCAGTACTTC,CASSPRRYEQYF
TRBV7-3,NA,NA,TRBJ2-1,TGTGCCAGCAGCTTAGGCGTCCCCGGGCACAATGAGCAGTTCTTC,CASSLGVPGHNEQFF
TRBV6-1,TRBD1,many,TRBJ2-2,TGTGCCAGCACACCTAGGACAGGGACGAACACCGGGGAGCTGTTTTTT,CASTPRTGTNTGELFF
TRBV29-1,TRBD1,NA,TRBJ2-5,TGCAGCGTTCCTAGGGGGCACCCCCGAGAGACCCAGTACTTC,CSVPRGHPRETQYF
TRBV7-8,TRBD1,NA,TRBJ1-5,TGTGCCAGCAGCCCTTCTTGGGACAGAAATAGCAATCAGCCCCAGCATTTT,CASSPSWDRNSNQPQHF
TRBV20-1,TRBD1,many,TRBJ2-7,TGCAGTGCTATTTCCGAGACAGGGAGCCACGAGCAGTACTTC,CSAISETGSHEQYF
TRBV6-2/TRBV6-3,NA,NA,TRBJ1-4,TGTGCCAGCAGTTACGATCAGGCCGCCGCAACTAATGAAAAACTGTTTTTT,CASSYDQAAATNEKLFF
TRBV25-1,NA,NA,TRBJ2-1,TGTGCCAGCAGTGAACAGCGGGCTAGTGAGCAGTTCTTC,CASSEQRASEQFF
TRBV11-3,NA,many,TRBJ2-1,TGTGCCAGCAGCTTAAATTCGGTCCGGGGGGAGCAGTTCTTC,CASSLNSVRGEQFF
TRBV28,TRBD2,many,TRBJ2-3,TGTGCCAGCAGTGACCAACTAGCGGTCGTTTCAGATACGCAGTATTTT,CASSDQLAVVSDTQYF
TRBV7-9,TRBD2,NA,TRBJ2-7,TGTGCCAGCACGGCAAACGGGGGGTACTCCTACGAGCAGTACTTC,CASTANGGYSYEQYF
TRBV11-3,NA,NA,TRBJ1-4,TGTGCCAGCAGCTTTCCAGGAGATAATGAAAAACTGTTTTTT,CASSFPGDNEKLFF
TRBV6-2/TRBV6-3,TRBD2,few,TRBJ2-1,TGTGCCAGCAGTTACGGGACTAGCGGCCCTGAGCAGTTCTTC,CASSYGTSGPEQFF
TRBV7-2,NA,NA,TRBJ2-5,TGTGCCAGCAGCGCACACAGGGAAGAGACCCAGTACTTC,CASSAHREETQYF
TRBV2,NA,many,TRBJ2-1,TGTGCCAGCAGTGAGGGGGATGAGCAGTTCTTC,CASSEGDEQFF
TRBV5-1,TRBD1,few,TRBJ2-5,TGCGCCAGCAGTTATGACAGGGGGGAGACCCAGTACTTC,CASSYDRGETQYF
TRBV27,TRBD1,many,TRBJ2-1,TGTGCCAGCCGGGACAGGGGGCTCGGCAATGAGCAGTTCTTC,CASRDRGLGNEQFF
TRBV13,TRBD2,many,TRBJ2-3,TGTGCCAGCAGCGGTACCGGGACTAAGAACACAGATACGCAGTATTTT,CASSGTGTKNTDTQYF
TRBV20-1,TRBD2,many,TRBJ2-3,TGCAGTGCTAGAGGGAGCGGGAGGGCGCTCCGCACAGATACGCAGTATTTT,CSARGSGRALRTDTQYF
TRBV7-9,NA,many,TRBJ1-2,TGTGCCAGCAGCTTACTTTTGGTTGATGGCTACACCTTC,CASSLLLVDGYTF
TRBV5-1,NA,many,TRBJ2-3,TGCGCCAGCAGCTTGAACGGGAGAACAGATACGCAGTATTTT,CASSLNGRTDTQYF
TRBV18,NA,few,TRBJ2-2,TGTGCCAGCTCACCTGGATGGGGCTACACCGGGGAGCTGTTTTTT,CASSPGWGYTGELFF
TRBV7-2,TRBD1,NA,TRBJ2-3,TGTGCCAGCAGCACCCGACAGGGTCCAGCAGATACGCAGTATTTT,CASSTRQGPADTQYF
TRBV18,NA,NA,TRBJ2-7,TGTGCCAGCTCGGAAGACTACGAGCAGTACTTC,CASSEDYEQYF
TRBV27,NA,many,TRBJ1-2,TGTGCCAGCAGACCTAAGACGGGGAGGTATGGCTACACCTTC,CASRPKTGRYGYTF
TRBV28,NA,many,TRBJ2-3,TGTGCCAGCAGTTTTGCGACCTCCGCGCAGTATTTT,CASSFATSAQYF
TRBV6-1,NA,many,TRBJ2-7,TGTGCCAGCAGAAGACAAAGCTCCTACGAGCAGTACTTC,CASRRQSSYEQYF
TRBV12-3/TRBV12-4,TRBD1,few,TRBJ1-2,TGTGCCAGCAGCCGCAGACAGGGGGAGGGCTACACCTTC,CASSRRQGEGYTF
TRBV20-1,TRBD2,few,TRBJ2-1,TGCAGTGCTAGAGATCGGGTGGGGAGGGCGGATGAGCAGTTCTTC,CSARDRVGRADEQFF
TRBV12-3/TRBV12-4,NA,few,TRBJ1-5,TGTGCCAGCAGTTTATCCAACGTGCGTAGGCCCCAGCATTTT,CASSLSNVRRPQHF
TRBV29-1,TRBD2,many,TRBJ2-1,TGCAGCGTTGAAGTGTTGGTGACTAGCGGGAGCCCCTATGAGCAGTTCTTC,CSVEVLVTSGSPYEQFF
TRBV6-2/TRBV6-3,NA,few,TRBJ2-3,TGTGCCAGCAGTCACTCCGGGGGTGGGGCCACAGATACGCAGTATTTT,CASSHSGGGATDTQYF
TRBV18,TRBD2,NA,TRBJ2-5,TGTGCCAGCTCCCCCGGGACTAGCGGGAGGAAAGAGACCCAGTACTTC,CASSPGTSGRKETQYF
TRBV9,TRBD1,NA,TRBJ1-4,TGTGCCAGCAGCGTAGACGGCAGGGGGATTAATGAAAAACTGTTTTTT,CASSVDGRGINEKLFF
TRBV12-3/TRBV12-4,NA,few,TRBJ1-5,TGTGCCAGCAGTTTGGGCCTCCTTCAGCCCCAGCATTTT,CASSLGLLQPQHF
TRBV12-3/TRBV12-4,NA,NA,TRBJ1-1,TGTGCCAGCACCTTAGGACAGAACACTGAAGCTTTCTTT,CASTLGQNTEAFF
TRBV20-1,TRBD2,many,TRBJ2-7,TGCAGTGCTAGAGAAAGCGGGAGGGTGTACGAGCAGTACTTC,CSARESGRVYEQYF
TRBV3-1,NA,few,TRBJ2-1,TGTGCCAGCAGGCTAGGACAGTCGGTTGAGCAGTTCTTC,CASRLGQSVEQFF
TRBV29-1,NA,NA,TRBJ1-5,TGCAGCGTTCGGGGTGCTAGCAATCAGCCCCAGCATTTT,CSVRGASNQPQHF
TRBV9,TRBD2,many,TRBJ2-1,TGTGCCAGCAGCGTAGGAGGTAGCGGGAGCCTGGTACATGGTGAGCAGTTCTTC,CASSVGGSGSLVHGEQFF
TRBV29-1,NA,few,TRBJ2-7,TGCAGCGTTGTTTTTCCCACTCAAGGGGGGGCGTCCTTACTCATCTACGAGCAGTACTTC,CSVVFPTQGGASLLIYEQYF
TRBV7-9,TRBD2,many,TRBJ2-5,TGTGCCAGCAGCTCCCGGACTAGCGGGAGGGAGACCCAGTACTTC,CASSSRTSGRETQYF
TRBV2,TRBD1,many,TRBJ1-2,TGTGCCAGCAGGGCCGGGACAGGACACTATGGCTACACCTTC,CASRAGTGHYGYTF
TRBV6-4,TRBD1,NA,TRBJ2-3,TGTGCCAGCAGTGAGCGGGGACAGGACACAGATACGCAGTATTTT,CASSERGQDTDTQYF
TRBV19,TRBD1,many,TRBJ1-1,TGTGCCAGTACCCGATACCCACAGGGGAGCACTGAAGCTTTCTTT,CASTRYPQGSTEAFF
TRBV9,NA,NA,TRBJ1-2,TGTGCCAGCAGCGTAAGGCACAACTCTAACTATGGCTACACCTTC,CASSVRHNSNYGYTF
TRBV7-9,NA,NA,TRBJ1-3,TGTGCCAGCAGCTTAGGATTGGGGGGGCGCCCCCCTGGAAACACCATATATTTT,CASSLGLGGRPPGNTIYF
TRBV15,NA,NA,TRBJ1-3,TGTGCCACCAGCAGAGGGCAGGCTAACACCATATATTTT,CATSRGQANTIYF
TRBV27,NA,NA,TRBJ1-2,TGTGCCAGCAGTTTAGGAGGGGCGCCTGGCTACACCTTC,CASSLGGAPGYTF
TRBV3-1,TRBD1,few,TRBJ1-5,TGTGCCAGCAGCCCTGGACAGGGGGCTGATTGGTATAGCAATCAGCCCCAGCATTTT,CASSPGQGADWYSNQPQHF
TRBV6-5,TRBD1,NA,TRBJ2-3,TGTGCCAGCAGTTACCCTCATCCCTCGACAGGGAGTACCACAGATACGCAGTATTTT,CASSYPHPSTGSTTDTQYF
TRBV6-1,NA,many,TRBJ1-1,TGTGCCAGCAACGGAGGGAACACTGAAGCTTTCTTT,CASNGGNTEAFF
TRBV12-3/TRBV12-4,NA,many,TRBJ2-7,TGTGCCAGCAGTCCCCAGGGGCCCGGGAAGCAGTACTTC,CASSPQGPGKQYF
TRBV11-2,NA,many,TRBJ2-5,TGTGCCAGCAGGATCGGAGAGACCCAGTACTTC,CASRIGETQYF
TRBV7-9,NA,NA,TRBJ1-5,TGTGCCAGCAGCTCGTCATATCAGCAGCCCCAGCATTTT,CASSSSYQQPQHF
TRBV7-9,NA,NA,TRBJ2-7,TGTGCCAGCAGCTTAGAGGGAGCCGGACCCTACGAGCAGTACTTC,CASSLEGAGPYEQYF